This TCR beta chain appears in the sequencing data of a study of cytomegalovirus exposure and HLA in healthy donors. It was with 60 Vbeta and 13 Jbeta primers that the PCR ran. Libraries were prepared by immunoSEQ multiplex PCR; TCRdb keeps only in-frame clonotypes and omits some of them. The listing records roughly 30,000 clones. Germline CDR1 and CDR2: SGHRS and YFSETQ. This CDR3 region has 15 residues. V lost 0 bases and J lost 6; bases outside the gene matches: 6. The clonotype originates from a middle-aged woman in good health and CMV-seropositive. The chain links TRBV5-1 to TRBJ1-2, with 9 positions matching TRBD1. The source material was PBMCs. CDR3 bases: TGCGCCAGCAGCTTGGCCTTACAGGGGGCTAATGGCTACACCTTC. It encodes CASSLALQGANGYTF.